This T cell receptor (beta chain) was profiled in a study of preoperative IRX-2 immunotherapy in early breast cancer. The treatment is: preoperative locoregional IRX-2 cytokine immunotherapy. This phase Ib study tested locoregional IRX-2 cytokine immunotherapy given before surgery. TCRdb keeps only in-frame clones here, not all; method: immunoSEQ multiplex PCR. Of around 30,000 clones listed, just under 80% were seen once; the top ten hold less than 2.5%. The sequences come from lymph node tissue, collected before IRX-2 immunotherapy. The source is a human donor with breast cancer.

The CDR3 spells CGLGQLNYGYTF. The CDR3 DNA follows: TGTGGCCTGGGACAGCTCAACTATGGCTACACCTTC. The V gene is TRBV30, the J gene TRBJ1-2; TRBD1 matches at 7 bases. Germline V lookup: CDR1 GTSNPN, CDR2 SVGIG (reference sequence). The length of the CDR3 is 12 residues.